These T cell receptor beta chains were read from a single sample in a study of molecular identifiers for immune sequencing clone quantification. TCRdb reprocessed the PCR reads with MiXCR, giving one entry per CDR3 protein. The sample includes more than 450,000 distinct CDR3 sequences, 25% of them seen just once. Sequencing used naive CD8+ T cells from blood, with Jurkat cell RNA spiked in. These receptors were collected from a human donor in good health. Some libraries in this study had Jurkat cell RNA spiked in. CDR3s include the opening cysteine and the closing phenylalanine or tryptophan. Fields, in order: D gene, V gene, J gene, clone size, CDR3 DNA, CDR3 protein. A D gene is named only where the DNA matches it firmly. Not all rows give a size; the values are once, few, many and, for expanded clones, a class.

d_gene: TRBD1; v_gene: TRBV18; j_gene: TRBJ2-2; abundance: few; CDR3nt: TGTGCCAGCTCTCCGCCCCCACCAGGACAGGGGGGCCGTGCCGGGGAGCTGTTTTTT; CDR3aa: CASSPPPPGQGGRAGELFF
d_gene: .; v_gene: TRBV12-3/TRBV12-4; j_gene: TRBJ2-3; abundance: few; CDR3nt: TGTGCCAGCAGTTTTGGACTCGACACAGATACGCAGTATTTT; CDR3aa: CASSFGLDTDTQYF
d_gene: TRBD1; v_gene: TRBV28; j_gene: TRBJ2-5; abundance: many; CDR3nt: TGTGCCAGCAGTTACCGGGACAGGGGAAACCAAGAGACCCAGTACTTC; CDR3aa: CASSYRDRGNQETQYF
d_gene: .; v_gene: TRBV4-3; j_gene: TRBJ1-5; abundance: few; CDR3nt: TGCGCCAGCAGCCATGATCGGACACTACCCCAGCCCCAGCATTTT; CDR3aa: CASSHDRTLPQPQHF
d_gene: TRBD2; v_gene: TRBV4-3; j_gene: TRBJ2-5; abundance: many; CDR3nt: TGCGCCAGCAGCCAAGTTGCGGGGGAAGAGACCCAGTACTTC; CDR3aa: CASSQVAGEETQYF
d_gene: TRBD2; v_gene: TRBV6-2/TRBV6-3; j_gene: TRBJ2-3; abundance: few; CDR3nt: TGTGCCAGCACCGCACCGGGACTAGCGGGGCTAGATACGCAGTATTTT; CDR3aa: CASTAPGLAGLDTQYF
d_gene: TRBD1; v_gene: TRBV27; j_gene: TRBJ2-5; abundance: .; CDR3nt: TGTGCCAGCAGTTTATATGGGACAGGGGGCGAAGAGACCCAGTACTTC; CDR3aa: CASSLYGTGGEETQYF
d_gene: .; v_gene: TRBV12-3/TRBV12-4; j_gene: TRBJ2-7; abundance: few; CDR3nt: TGTGCCAGCAGTCCCCCTAGCGAGACGTATGCCTCCTACGAGCAGTACTTC; CDR3aa: CASSPPSETYASYEQYF
d_gene: .; v_gene: TRBV29-1; j_gene: TRBJ2-7; abundance: few; CDR3nt: TGCAGCGTTGAAGCGACAGGAGGGCCCTACGAGCAGTACTTC; CDR3aa: CSVEATGGPYEQYF
d_gene: .; v_gene: TRBV5-4; j_gene: TRBJ2-5; abundance: .; CDR3nt: TGTGCCAGCAGCTTGGTTCTTTCGGAGACCCAGTACTTC; CDR3aa: CASSLVLSETQYF
d_gene: .; v_gene: TRBV5-4; j_gene: TRBJ2-5; abundance: many; CDR3nt: TGTGCCAGCAGCGCCCCCCCAGGGGATTACCAAGAGACCCAGTACTTC; CDR3aa: CASSAPPGDYQETQYF
d_gene: .; v_gene: TRBV11-2; j_gene: TRBJ2-1; abundance: many; CDR3nt: TGTGCCAGCAGCTTAGCCGGTGAGCAGTTCTTC; CDR3aa: CASSLAGEQFF
d_gene: TRBD2; v_gene: TRBV5-6; j_gene: TRBJ2-5; abundance: .; CDR3nt: TGTGCCAGCAGCCTGAGGACTAGGTTCGGTAGAGAGCCCCCGTACTTC; CDR3aa: CASSLRTRFGREPPYF
d_gene: TRBD1; v_gene: TRBV5-1; j_gene: TRBJ2-7; abundance: few; CDR3nt: TGCGCCAGCAGCTGGACAGGCCCCCATTACGAGCAGTACTTC; CDR3aa: CASSWTGPHYEQYF
d_gene: TRBD1; v_gene: TRBV7-9; j_gene: TRBJ2-7; abundance: .; CDR3nt: TGTGCCAGCAGTCAGACCGGGACAGGGGACGCCTACGAGCAGCACTTC; CDR3aa: CASSQTGTGDAYEQHF